The rows below give T cell receptor beta chains drawn from one sample of a study of shared clonotypes between healthy human individuals. Produced via immunoSEQ multiplex PCR; TCRdb's table is partial and in-frame only. Found here are a few million clones, over 90% of them singletons; the top ten hold under 0.45%. Sequenced input: naive CD4+ T cells from PBMCs. The receptor set was obtained from a young man in good health. Some clones in this sample may be carry-over from other donors' samples. Each CDR3 is given with its conserved first and last residue. A D gene is named only where the DNA matches it firmly. The size of a clone is reported for some rows only, either as once, few or many, or as a class for expanded clones.

cdr3_aa: CASLTIQGKFF
cdr3_nt: TGTGCCAGCCTGACGATACAAGGGAAGTTCTTC
clone_size: -
j_call: TRBJ2-1
d_call: -
v_call: TRBV7-9

cdr3_aa: CASSIRDRGYEQYF
cdr3_nt: TGTGCCAGTAGTATCCGGGACAGGGGCTACGAGCAGTACTTC
clone_size: -
j_call: TRBJ2-7
d_call: TRBD1
v_call: TRBV19

cdr3_aa: CASSTGSEELFF
cdr3_nt: TGTGCCAGCAGCACAGGGTCCGAGGAGCTGTTTTTT
clone_size: -
j_call: TRBJ2-2
d_call: -
v_call: TRBV2

cdr3_aa: CSVAIGFLEQFF
cdr3_nt: TGCAGCGTTGCCATCGGCTTCTTGGAGCAGTTCTTC
clone_size: -
j_call: TRBJ2-1
d_call: -
v_call: TRBV29-1

cdr3_aa: CASSEEEPTLRTEAFF
cdr3_nt: TGTGCCAGCAGTGAAGAAGAACCCACCCTGAGAACTGAAGCTTTCTTT
clone_size: -
j_call: TRBJ1-1
d_call: -
v_call: TRBV6-1

cdr3_aa: CASSVRGVSTDTQYF
cdr3_nt: TGTGCCAGCAGCGTACGTGGGGTTAGCACAGATACGCAGTATTTT
clone_size: -
j_call: TRBJ2-3
d_call: -
v_call: TRBV9

cdr3_aa: CASSGYTEAFF
cdr3_nt: TGTGCCAGCAGTGGATACACTGAAGCTTTCTTT
clone_size: few
j_call: TRBJ1-1
d_call: -
v_call: TRBV2

cdr3_aa: CSVEDPRTDTQYF
cdr3_nt: TGCAGCGTTGAAGATCCCCGCACAGATACGCAGTATTTT
clone_size: -
j_call: TRBJ2-3
d_call: -
v_call: TRBV29-1

cdr3_aa: CASSPTTGDYEQYF
cdr3_nt: TGTGCCAGCTCACCCACTACCGGCGACTACGAGCAGTACTTC
clone_size: -
j_call: TRBJ2-7
d_call: -
v_call: TRBV18

cdr3_aa: CASSLGVRGGNTYEQYF
cdr3_nt: TGCGCCAGCAGCTTGGGAGTTCGGGGGGGTAACACCTACGAGCAGTACTTC
clone_size: -
j_call: TRBJ2-7
d_call: TRBD2
v_call: TRBV5-1

cdr3_aa: CASSSLRGLTGELFF
cdr3_nt: TGTGCCAGCAGTTCCCTCCGGGGTCTCACCGGGGAGCTGTTTTTT
clone_size: -
j_call: TRBJ2-2
d_call: -
v_call: TRBV27

cdr3_aa: CASRPAGQESWETQYF
cdr3_nt: TGTGCCAGCAGACCAGCTGGCCAGGAGTCGTGGGAGACCCAGTACTTC
clone_size: -
j_call: TRBJ2-5
d_call: -
v_call: TRBV28

cdr3_aa: CASSLVNNQPQHF
cdr3_nt: TGTGCCAGCAGTTTAGTAAACAATCAGCCCCAGCATTTT
clone_size: once
j_call: TRBJ1-5
d_call: -
v_call: TRBV6-1

cdr3_aa: CASSRTGKTGELFF
cdr3_nt: TGTGCCAGCAGCCGAACAGGGAAAACCGGGGAGCTGTTTTTT
clone_size: -
j_call: TRBJ2-2
d_call: -
v_call: TRBV27

cdr3_aa: CASSSNLYEQYF
cdr3_nt: TGCGCCAGCAGCTCCAATTTATACGAGCAGTACTTC
clone_size: -
j_call: TRBJ2-7
d_call: -
v_call: TRBV5-1

cdr3_aa: CASSEVSGGQETQYF
cdr3_nt: TGTGCCAGCAGTGAGGTTAGCGGGGGGCAAGAGACCCAGTACTTC
clone_size: -
j_call: TRBJ2-5
d_call: TRBD2
v_call: TRBV2

cdr3_aa: CASSDEAGSSTDTQYF
cdr3_nt: TGTGCCAGCAGTGACGAGGCGGGGTCTAGCACAGATACGCAGTATTTT
clone_size: once
j_call: TRBJ2-3
d_call: -
v_call: TRBV2

cdr3_aa: CARSIGGPNSGANVLTF
cdr3_nt: TGTGCCAGAAGCATAGGGGGCCCCAACTCTGGGGCCAACGTCCTGACTTTC
clone_size: -
j_call: TRBJ2-6
d_call: TRBD1
v_call: TRBV5-3

cdr3_aa: CASSVGSGDQPQHF
cdr3_nt: TGTGCCAGCAGTGTAGGGTCCGGGGATCAGCCCCAGCATTTT
clone_size: -
j_call: TRBJ1-5
d_call: -
v_call: TRBV2

cdr3_aa: CASSVLGTGDSDTQYF
cdr3_nt: TGTGCCAGCAGCGTACTCGGGACAGGGGATTCAGATACGCAGTATTTT
clone_size: -
j_call: TRBJ2-3
d_call: TRBD1
v_call: TRBV9

cdr3_aa: CAWRVVAGSYEQYF
cdr3_nt: TGTGCCTGGAGAGTAGTAGCGGGATCCTACGAGCAGTACTTC
clone_size: -
j_call: TRBJ2-7
d_call: TRBD2
v_call: TRBV30

cdr3_aa: CAWTPTGSATNEKLFF
cdr3_nt: TGTGCCTGGACCCCGACAGGGTCTGCAACTAATGAAAAACTGTTTTTT
clone_size: -
j_call: TRBJ1-4
d_call: TRBD1
v_call: TRBV30

cdr3_aa: CASSFYPIGEQFF
cdr3_nt: TGTGCCAGCAGTTTCTACCCCATCGGGGAGCAGTTCTTC
clone_size: -
j_call: TRBJ2-1
d_call: -
v_call: TRBV7-3

cdr3_aa: CATAAPGRESTQPQHF
cdr3_nt: TGTGCCACCGCCGCACCCGGCAGGGAGAGTACTCAGCCCCAGCATTTT
clone_size: -
j_call: TRBJ1-5
d_call: -
v_call: TRBV28

cdr3_aa: CASSRTGANQPQHF
cdr3_nt: TGTGCCAGCAGCCGGACAGGGGCAAATCAGCCCCAGCATTTT
clone_size: -
j_call: TRBJ1-5
d_call: TRBD1
v_call: TRBV6-5

cdr3_aa: CASSSMPDSFNQPQHF
cdr3_nt: TGCGCCAGCAGCTCAATGCCGGACAGCTTCAATCAGCCCCAGCATTTT
clone_size: -
j_call: TRBJ1-5
d_call: -
v_call: TRBV5-1

cdr3_aa: CASSDVGQPTFF
cdr3_nt: TGTGCCAGCAGCGACGTCGGACAGCCAACCTTTTTT
clone_size: -
j_call: TRBJ1-5
d_call: -
v_call: TRBV2

cdr3_aa: CASSLAVTTNYGYTF
cdr3_nt: TGCGCCAGCAGCTTGGCCGTGACAACTAACTATGGCTACACCTTC
clone_size: -
j_call: TRBJ1-2
d_call: -
v_call: TRBV5-1

cdr3_aa: CASSSAGLGNTEAFF
cdr3_nt: TGTGCCAGCAGTTCGGCAGGGCTCGGAAACACTGAAGCTTTCTTT
clone_size: -
j_call: TRBJ1-1
d_call: -
v_call: TRBV6-5

cdr3_aa: CASSTTQGANTGELFF
cdr3_nt: TGCGCCAGCAGCACGACACAGGGGGCGAACACCGGGGAGCTGTTTTTT
clone_size: -
j_call: TRBJ2-2
d_call: TRBD1
v_call: TRBV5-1

cdr3_aa: CSVEDMWDQETQYF
cdr3_nt: TGCAGCGTTGAAGATATGTGGGACCAAGAGACCCAGTACTTC
clone_size: -
j_call: TRBJ2-5
d_call: -
v_call: TRBV29-1

cdr3_aa: CASGSGTTYEQYF
cdr3_nt: TGCGCCAGCGGCTCGGGAACCACTTACGAGCAGTACTTC
clone_size: -
j_call: TRBJ2-7
d_call: -
v_call: TRBV5-1

cdr3_aa: CASSQTSGSLETQYF
cdr3_nt: TGTGCCAGCTCACAGACTAGCGGGAGCCTCGAGACCCAGTACTTC
clone_size: -
j_call: TRBJ2-5
d_call: TRBD2
v_call: TRBV18

cdr3_aa: CASSLRNAAGNEQFF
cdr3_nt: TGTGCCAGCAGCTTAAGGAATGCAGCGGGCAATGAGCAGTTCTTC
clone_size: -
j_call: TRBJ2-1
d_call: -
v_call: TRBV7-9